This T cell receptor beta chain was sequenced for a study of OX40 agonist ivuxolimab in advanced cancers. Study background: Intravenous ivuxolimab at 0.01 to 10 mg/kg was given to patients every 2 weeks.

With respect to this clone: The antigen is not known.

TCRdb's table, derived via immunoSEQ multiplex PCR, lists solely in-frame clones and lacks some. In the table there are 52,000 or so clones, roughly 84% of which are singletons. Study-level results: CD8+ T cells (on average) carried more expanded clones than CD4+ T cells.

This CDR3 has 16 amino acids. Trimming cost V 0 bases and J 2 bases, with 13 bases left between them. Germline V gives CDR1 MNHNY, CDR2 SVGAGI (reference sequence). Systemic immunosuppression or a history of autoimmune disease excluded patients. This chain joins TRBV6-6 and TRBJ1-2; perhaps TRBD1 as D (5 bases). The clonotype originates from an adult with an advanced solid tumor such as melanoma, head and neck, liver or kidney cancer. The sequenced sample was CD4+ or CD8+ T cells sorted from blood, obtained in a trial of the OX40 agonist ivuxolimab. DNA of the CDR3: TGTGCCAGCAGTTACTCGATCCGGGACGGGAACTATGGCTACACCTTC. Translation gives CASSYSIRDGNYGYTF.